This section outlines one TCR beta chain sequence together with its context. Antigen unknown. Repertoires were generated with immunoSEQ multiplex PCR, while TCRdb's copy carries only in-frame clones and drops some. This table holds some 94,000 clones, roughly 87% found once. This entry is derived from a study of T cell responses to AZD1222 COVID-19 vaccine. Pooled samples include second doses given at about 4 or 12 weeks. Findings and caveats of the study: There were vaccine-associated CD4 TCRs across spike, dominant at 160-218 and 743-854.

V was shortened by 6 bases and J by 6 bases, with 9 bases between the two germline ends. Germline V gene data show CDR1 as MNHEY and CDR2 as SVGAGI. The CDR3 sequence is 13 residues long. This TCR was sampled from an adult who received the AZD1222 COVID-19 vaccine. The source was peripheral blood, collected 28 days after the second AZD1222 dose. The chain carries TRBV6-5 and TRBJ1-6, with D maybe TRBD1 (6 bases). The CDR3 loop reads CASRQGTNSPLHF. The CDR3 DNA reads TGTGCCAGCAGACAGGGTACTAATTCACCCCTCCACTTT.